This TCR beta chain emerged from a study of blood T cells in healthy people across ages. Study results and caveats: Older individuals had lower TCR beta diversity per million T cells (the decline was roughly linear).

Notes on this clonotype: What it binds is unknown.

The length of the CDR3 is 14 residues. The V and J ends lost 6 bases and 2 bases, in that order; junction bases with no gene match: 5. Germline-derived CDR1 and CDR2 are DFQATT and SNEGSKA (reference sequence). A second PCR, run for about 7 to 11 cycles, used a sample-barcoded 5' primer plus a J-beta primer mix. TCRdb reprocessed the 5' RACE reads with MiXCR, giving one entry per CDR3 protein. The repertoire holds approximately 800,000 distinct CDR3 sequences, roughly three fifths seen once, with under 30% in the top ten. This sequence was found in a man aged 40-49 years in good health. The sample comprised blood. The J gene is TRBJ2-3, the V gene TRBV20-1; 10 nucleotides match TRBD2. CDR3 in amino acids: CSATTSGFTDTQYF. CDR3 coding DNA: TGCAGTGCCACGACTAGCGGGTTCACAGATACGCAGTATTTT.